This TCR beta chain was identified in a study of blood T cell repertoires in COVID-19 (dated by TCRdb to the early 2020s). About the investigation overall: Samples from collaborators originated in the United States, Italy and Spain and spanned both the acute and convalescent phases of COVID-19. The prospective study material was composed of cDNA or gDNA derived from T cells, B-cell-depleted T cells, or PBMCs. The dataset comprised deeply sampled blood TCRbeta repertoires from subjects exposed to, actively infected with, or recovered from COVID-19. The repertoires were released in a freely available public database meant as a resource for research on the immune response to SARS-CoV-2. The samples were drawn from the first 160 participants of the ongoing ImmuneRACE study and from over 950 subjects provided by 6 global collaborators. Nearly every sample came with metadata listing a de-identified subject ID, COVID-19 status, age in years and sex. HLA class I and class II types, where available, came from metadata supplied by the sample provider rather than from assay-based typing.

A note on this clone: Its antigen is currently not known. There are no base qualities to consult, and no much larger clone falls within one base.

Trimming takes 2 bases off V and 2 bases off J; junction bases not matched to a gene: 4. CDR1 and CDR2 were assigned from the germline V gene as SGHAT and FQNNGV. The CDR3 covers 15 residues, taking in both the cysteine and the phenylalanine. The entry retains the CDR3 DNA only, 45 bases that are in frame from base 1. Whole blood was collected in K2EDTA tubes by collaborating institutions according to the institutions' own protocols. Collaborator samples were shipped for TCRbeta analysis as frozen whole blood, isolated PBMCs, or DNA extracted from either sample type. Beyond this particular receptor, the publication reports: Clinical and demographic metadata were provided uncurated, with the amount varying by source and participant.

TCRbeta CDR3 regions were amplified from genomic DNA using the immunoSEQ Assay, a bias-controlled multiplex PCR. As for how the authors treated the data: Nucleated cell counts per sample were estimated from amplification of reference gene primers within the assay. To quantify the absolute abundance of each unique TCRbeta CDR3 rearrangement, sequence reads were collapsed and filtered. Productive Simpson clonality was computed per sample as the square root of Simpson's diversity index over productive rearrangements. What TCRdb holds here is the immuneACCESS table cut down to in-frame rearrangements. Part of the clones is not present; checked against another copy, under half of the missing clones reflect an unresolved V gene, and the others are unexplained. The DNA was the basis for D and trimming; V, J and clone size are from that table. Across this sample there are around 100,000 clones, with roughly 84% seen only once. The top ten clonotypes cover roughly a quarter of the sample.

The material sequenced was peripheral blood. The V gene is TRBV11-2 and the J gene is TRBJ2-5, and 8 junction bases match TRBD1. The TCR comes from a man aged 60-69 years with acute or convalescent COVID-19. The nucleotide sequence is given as TGTGCCAGCAGCTTAATTCAGGGGGCTCAAGAGACCCAGTACTTC. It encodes CASSLIQGAQETQYF.